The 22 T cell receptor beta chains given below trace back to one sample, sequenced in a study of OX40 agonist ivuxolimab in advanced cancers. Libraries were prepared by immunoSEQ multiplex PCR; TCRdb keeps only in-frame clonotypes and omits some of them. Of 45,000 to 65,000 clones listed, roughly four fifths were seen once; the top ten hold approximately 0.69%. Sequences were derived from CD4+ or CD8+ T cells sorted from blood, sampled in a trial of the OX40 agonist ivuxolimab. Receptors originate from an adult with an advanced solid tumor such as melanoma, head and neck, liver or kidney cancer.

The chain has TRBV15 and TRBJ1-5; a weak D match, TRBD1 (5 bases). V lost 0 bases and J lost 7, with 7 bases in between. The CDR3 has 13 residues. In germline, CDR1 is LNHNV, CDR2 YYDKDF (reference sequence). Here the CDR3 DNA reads TGTGCCACCAGCAGAGATAAGGGGCAGCCCCAGCATTTT. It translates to CATSRDKGQPQHF.

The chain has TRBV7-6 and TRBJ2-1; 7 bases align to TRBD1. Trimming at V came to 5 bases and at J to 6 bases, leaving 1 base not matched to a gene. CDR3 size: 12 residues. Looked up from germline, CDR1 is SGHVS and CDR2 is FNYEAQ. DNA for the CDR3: TGTGCCAGCAGCAACAGGGGCAATGAGCAGTTCTTC. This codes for CASSNRGNEQFF.

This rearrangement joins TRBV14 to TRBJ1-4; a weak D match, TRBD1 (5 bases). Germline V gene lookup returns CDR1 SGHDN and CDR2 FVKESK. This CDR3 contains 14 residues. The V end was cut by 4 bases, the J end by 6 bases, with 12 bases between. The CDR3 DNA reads TGTGCCAGCAGCCCCTACGGGGGGGATGAAAAACTGTTTTTT. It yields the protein CASSPYGGDEKLFF.

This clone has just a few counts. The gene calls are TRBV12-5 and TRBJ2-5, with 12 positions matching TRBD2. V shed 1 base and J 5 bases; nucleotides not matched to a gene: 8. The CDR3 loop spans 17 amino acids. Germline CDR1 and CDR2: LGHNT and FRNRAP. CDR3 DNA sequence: TGTGCTAGTGGTTTGGCCGCTTCTAGCGGGGGGGCGGAGACCCAGTACTTC. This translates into CASGLAASSGGAETQYF.

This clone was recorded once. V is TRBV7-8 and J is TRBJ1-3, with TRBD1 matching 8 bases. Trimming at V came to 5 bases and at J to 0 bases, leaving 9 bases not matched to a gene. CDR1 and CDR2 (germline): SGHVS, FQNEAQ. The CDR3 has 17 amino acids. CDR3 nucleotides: TGTGCCAGCAGCCACGGACAGGGTTACTTCTCTGGAAACACCATATATTTT. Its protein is CASSHGQGYFSGNTIYF.

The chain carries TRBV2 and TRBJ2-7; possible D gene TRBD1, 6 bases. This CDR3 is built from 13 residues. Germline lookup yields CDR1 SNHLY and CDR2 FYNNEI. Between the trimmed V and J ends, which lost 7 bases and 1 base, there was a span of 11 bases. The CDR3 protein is CASKWDTSYEQYF. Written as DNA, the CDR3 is TGTGCCAGCAAATGGGACACATCCTACGAGCAGTACTTC.

CDR3 nucleotide sequence: TGTGCCACCAAACGTCAGGGAGCATCCAAAAACATTCAGTACTTC. Amino acid sequence: CATKRQGASKNIQYF. The rearrangement uses TRBV5-4 and TRBJ2-4; D is tentatively TRBD1 or TRBD2 (5 bases each). Germline V gene lookup returns CDR1 SGHNT and CDR2 YYREEE (reference sequence). V was pared by 9 bases and J by 2 bases, with 18 bases between. This CDR3 spans 15 amino acids.

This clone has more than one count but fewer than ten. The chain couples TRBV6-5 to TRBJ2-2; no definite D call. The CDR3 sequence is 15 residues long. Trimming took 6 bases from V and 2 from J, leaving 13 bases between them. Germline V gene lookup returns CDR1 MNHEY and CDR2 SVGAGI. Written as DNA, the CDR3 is TGTGCCAGCAGCCCGCGACCGCCAAACACCGGGGAGCTGTTTTTT. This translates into CASSPRPPNTGELFF.

In DNA, the CDR3 is TGTGCCAGCAGTTTTGACGTGGATACGCAGTATTTT. Its translation: CASSFDVDTQYF. The gene calls are TRBV2 and TRBJ2-3; D gene ambiguous. The germline gives CDR1 SNHLY, CDR2 FYNNEI. The CDR3 covers 12 residues. V shed 5 bases and J shed 6 bases, with 9 bases lying between them.

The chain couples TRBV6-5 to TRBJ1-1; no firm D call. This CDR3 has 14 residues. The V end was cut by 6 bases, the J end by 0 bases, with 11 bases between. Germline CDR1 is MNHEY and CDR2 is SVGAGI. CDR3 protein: CASSPAALNTEAFF. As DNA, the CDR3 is TGTGCCAGCAGCCCCGCGGCGTTGAACACTGAAGCTTTCTTT.

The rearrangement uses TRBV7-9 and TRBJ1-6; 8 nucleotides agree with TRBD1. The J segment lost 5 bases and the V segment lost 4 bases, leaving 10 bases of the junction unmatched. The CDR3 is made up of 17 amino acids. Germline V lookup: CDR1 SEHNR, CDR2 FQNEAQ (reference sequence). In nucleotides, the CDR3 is TGTGCCAGCAGCTCCGGGGAACAGGGGGTCCATAATTCACCCCTCCACTTT. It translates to CASSSGEQGVHNSPLHF.

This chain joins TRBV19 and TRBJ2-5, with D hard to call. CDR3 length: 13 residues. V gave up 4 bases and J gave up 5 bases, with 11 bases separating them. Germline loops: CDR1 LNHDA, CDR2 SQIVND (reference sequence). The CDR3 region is CASSKNKGETQYF. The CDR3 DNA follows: TGTGCCAGTAGTAAAAATAAAGGGGAGACCCAGTACTTC.

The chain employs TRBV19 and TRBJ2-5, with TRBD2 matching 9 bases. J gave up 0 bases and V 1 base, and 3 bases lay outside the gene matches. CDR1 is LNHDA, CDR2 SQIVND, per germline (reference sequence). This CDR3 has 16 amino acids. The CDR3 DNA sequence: TGTGCCAGTAGTATAGGAAGCGGGGGGAACCAAGAGACCCAGTACTTC. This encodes CASSIGSGGNQETQYF.

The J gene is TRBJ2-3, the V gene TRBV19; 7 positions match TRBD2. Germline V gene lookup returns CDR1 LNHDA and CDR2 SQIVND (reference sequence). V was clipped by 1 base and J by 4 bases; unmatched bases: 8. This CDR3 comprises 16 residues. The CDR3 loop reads CASSIGGGGGADTQYF. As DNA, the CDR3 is TGTGCCAGTAGTATAGGGGGCGGGGGAGGCGCAGATACGCAGTATTTT.

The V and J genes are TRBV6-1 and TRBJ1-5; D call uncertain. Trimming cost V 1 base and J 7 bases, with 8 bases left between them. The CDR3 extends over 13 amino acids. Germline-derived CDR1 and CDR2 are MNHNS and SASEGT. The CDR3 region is CASSEGQKQPQHF. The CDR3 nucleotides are TGTGCCAGCAGTGAAGGCCAAAAGCAGCCCCAGCATTTT.

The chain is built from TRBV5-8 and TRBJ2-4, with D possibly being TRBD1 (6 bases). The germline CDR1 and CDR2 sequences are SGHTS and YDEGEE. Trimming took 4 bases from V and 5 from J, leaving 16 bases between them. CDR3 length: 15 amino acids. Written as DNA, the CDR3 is TGTGCCAGCAGCACCAGAGACAGGTTCCAAAACATTCAGTACTTC. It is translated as CASSTRDRFQNIQYF.

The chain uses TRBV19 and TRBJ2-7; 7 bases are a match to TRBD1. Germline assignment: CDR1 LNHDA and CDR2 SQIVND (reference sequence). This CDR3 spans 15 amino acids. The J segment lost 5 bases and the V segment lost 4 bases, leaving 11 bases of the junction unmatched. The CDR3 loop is CASSRQGRSGDEQYF. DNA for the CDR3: TGTGCCAGTAGTAGACAGGGTCGGTCTGGCGACGAGCAGTACTTC.

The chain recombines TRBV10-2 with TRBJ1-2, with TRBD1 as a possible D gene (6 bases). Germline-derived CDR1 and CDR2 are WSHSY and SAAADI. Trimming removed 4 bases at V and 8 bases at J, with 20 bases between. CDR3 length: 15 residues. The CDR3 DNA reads TGCGCCAGCAGTGGTACAAGGGGGGCCGCGGCGGGCTACACCTTC. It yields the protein CASSGTRGAAAGYTF.

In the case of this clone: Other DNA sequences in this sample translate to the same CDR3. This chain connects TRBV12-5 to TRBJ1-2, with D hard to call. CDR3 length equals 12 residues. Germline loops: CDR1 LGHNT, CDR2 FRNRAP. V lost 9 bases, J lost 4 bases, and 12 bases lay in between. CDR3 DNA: TGTGCTAGCGCCTTGGACCGCTATGGCTACACCTTC. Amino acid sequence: CASALDRYGYTF.

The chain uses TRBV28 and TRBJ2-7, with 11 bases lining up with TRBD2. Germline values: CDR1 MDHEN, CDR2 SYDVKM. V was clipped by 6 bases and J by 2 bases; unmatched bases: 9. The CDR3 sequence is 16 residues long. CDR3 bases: TGTGCCAGCAGCCTTATGGGACTAGCGGTAACCTACGAGCAGTACTTC. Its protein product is CASSLMGLAVTYEQYF.

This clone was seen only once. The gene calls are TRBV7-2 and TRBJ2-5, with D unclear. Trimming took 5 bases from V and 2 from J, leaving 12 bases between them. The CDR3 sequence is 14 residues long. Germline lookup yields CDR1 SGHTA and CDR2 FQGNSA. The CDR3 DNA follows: TGTGCCAGCAGCCCCCTCGGTGGACAAGAGACCCAGTACTTC. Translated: CASSPLGGQETQYF.

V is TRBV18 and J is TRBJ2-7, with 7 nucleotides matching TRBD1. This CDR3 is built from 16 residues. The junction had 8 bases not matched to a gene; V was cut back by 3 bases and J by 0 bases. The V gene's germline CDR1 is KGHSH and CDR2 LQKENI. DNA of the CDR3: TGTGCCAGCTCACCGTCGGGACAGTTCCTCTCCTACGAGCAGTACTTC. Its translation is CASSPSGQFLSYEQYF.